These T cell receptor beta chains were read from a single sample in a study of CD8 T cells in Susac syndrome. Each CDR3 protein is one row after TCRdb ran MiXCR on the immunoSEQ multiplex PCR reads. The data contain more than 200,000 distinct CDR3 sequences, over 85% of them seen just once; the ten biggest clones take up less than 0.075%. Sequenced: CD4+ T cells from PBMCs. Source of these receptors: a human donor with multiple sclerosis. Both conserved end residues are part of each CDR3. Each record gives: D gene, V gene, J gene, clone size, CDR3 protein, CDR3 DNA. D genes are given only for firm matches. Rows give clone size only sometimes, using once, few, many, or a class for an expanded clone.

>.|TRBV3-1|TRBJ1-6|.
CASSQDAASSPLHF
TGTGCCAGCAGCCAAGACGCAGCCTCTTCACCCCTCCACTTT
>.|TRBV9|TRBJ2-3|.
CASSVNTLADTQYF
TGTGCCAGCAGCGTAAATACGTTGGCAGATACGCAGTATTTT
>.|TRBV30|TRBJ2-1|.
CAWSGGLSSYNEQFF
TGTGCCTGGAGTGGCGGCCTGAGCTCCTACAATGAGCAGTTCTTC
>.|TRBV12-3/TRBV12-4|TRBJ1-2|.
CASTLQGGYGYTF
TGTGCCAGCACTTTACAGGGAGGCTATGGCTACACCTTC
>.|TRBV6-6|TRBJ1-6|.
CAGGAGVDSPLHF
TGTGCCGGGGGGGCAGGGGTAGACTCACCCCTCCACTTT
>.|TRBV24-1|TRBJ2-2|few
CATAGGAYTGELFF
TGTGCCACCGCCGGAGGGGCCTACACCGGGGAGCTGTTTTTT
>TRBD2|TRBV4-1|TRBJ2-3|.
CASSQVWTSGSNTDTQYF
TGCGCCAGCAGCCAAGTGTGGACTAGCGGGTCTAACACAGATACGCAGTATTTT
>.|TRBV7-3|TRBJ2-1|.
CASSLRINNEQFF
TGTGCCAGCAGCTTAAGGATAAACAATGAGCAGTTCTTC
>TRBD2|TRBV6-5|TRBJ2-7|.
CASRLAGGFGEQYF
TGTGCCAGTAGACTAGCGGGGGGTTTTGGCGAGCAGTACTTC
>.|TRBV28|TRBJ1-6|.
CASRARGSIGSPLHF
TGTGCCAGCAGAGCCAGGGGTTCTATCGGGTCACCCCTCCACTTT
>.|TRBV6-5|TRBJ1-1|.
CASSRQGEAFF
TGTGCCAGCAGTCGCCAGGGAGAAGCTTTCTTT
>.|TRBV2|TRBJ1-4|.
CASREGITNEKLFF
TGTGCCAGCAGGGAAGGAATAACTAATGAAAAACTGTTTTTT
>TRBD1|TRBV5-4|TRBJ2-5|.
CASSLSQGARETQYF
TGTGCCAGCAGCTTGTCCCAGGGGGCCAGGGAGACCCAGTACTTC
>TRBD1|TRBV24-1|TRBJ1-2|.
CATMGQGDNYGYTF
TGTGCCACCATGGGACAGGGGGATAACTATGGCTACACCTTC
>.|TRBV6-2/TRBV6-3|TRBJ2-7|.
CASSYSVGAYEQYF
TGTGCCAGCAGTTACTCGGTAGGGGCCTACGAGCAGTACTTC
>.|TRBV9|TRBJ2-4|.
CASSVGGGEGYEPAKNIQYF
TGTGCCAGCAGCGTAGGAGGTGGTGAAGGCTACGAACCAGCCAAAAACATTCAGTACTTC
>.|TRBV12-3/TRBV12-4|TRBJ2-1|.
CASSLALGPYSQQFF
TGTGCCAGCAGTTTAGCGCTGGGGCCCTACTCCCAGCAGTTCTTC
>.|TRBV7-2|TRBJ1-2|.
CASSPAESYGYTF
TGTGCCAGCAGCCCTGCGGAGAGCTATGGCTACACCTTC
>.|TRBV7-9|TRBJ2-5|.
CAIPVPETQYF
TGTGCCATCCCCGTCCCGGAGACCCAGTACTTC
>TRBD1|TRBV19|TRBJ1-1|.
CASSIPGQGPEAFF
TGTGCCAGTAGTATTCCGGGACAGGGTCCTGAAGCTTTCTTT
>.|TRBV3-1|TRBJ2-3|once
CASSQARGGGTDTQYF
TGTGCCAGCAGCCAAGCACGGGGCGGAGGCACAGATACGCAGTATTTT
>.|TRBV24-1|TRBJ2-5|.
CATSDWQGGETQYF
TGTGCCACCAGTGATTGGCAGGGCGGAGAGACCCAGTACTTC
>TRBD2|TRBV7-9|TRBJ2-5|.
CASSLGGISGPETQYF
TGTGCCAGCAGCTTGGGGGGGATCTCAGGACCAGAGACCCAGTACTTC
>TRBD2|TRBV20-1|TRBJ2-5|.
CSARDLAGGPGETQYF
TGCAGTGCTAGAGATCTAGCGGGAGGGCCGGGGGAGACCCAGTACTTC
>.|TRBV29-1|TRBJ2-1|.
CSVMSLLRGEQFF
TGCAGCGTTATGAGTTTACTAAGGGGGGAGCAGTTCTTC
>.|TRBV6-1|TRBJ2-5|.
CASSPQHPYQETQYF
TGTGCCAGCAGTCCACAACACCCGTACCAAGAGACCCAGTACTTC
>.|TRBV20-1|TRBJ2-2|.
CSARRQTNTGELFF
TGCAGTGCTAGAAGACAGACAAACACCGGGGAGCTGTTTTTT
>.|TRBV14|TRBJ2-5|.
CASSQVRATGGTQYF
TGTGCCAGCAGCCAAGTGAGGGCAACGGGTGGGACCCAGTACTTC
>.|TRBV7-9|TRBJ2-6|.
CASRHYSGEGVSGANVLTF
TGTGCCAGCAGACATTACTCAGGGGAAGGAGTCTCTGGGGCCAACGTCCTGACTTTC
>TRBD2|TRBV4-1|TRBJ2-5|.
CASSPRGGVAGLETQYF
TGCGCCAGCAGCCCCCGGGGAGGAGTAGCGGGGCTAGAGACCCAGTACTTC
>TRBD1|TRBV24-1|TRBJ1-5|.
CATLTGGGQVEPQHF
TGTGCCACCCTCACGGGGGGAGGACAGGTCGAGCCCCAGCATTTT
>.|TRBV3-1|TRBJ1-4|.
CASSQESGRNGKLFF
TGTGCCAGCAGCCAAGAGAGTGGGAGGAACGGAAAACTGTTTTTT
>TRBD2|TRBV20-1|TRBJ2-3|.
CSAREQGGPPDTQYF
TGCAGTGCTAGAGAGCAGGGAGGGCCCCCAGATACGCAGTATTTT
>.|TRBV20-1|TRBJ2-1|.
CSARVRAGSSYNEQFF
TGCAGTGCTAGGGTTCGAGCAGGGAGCTCCTACAATGAGCAGTTCTTC
>.|TRBV7-3|TRBJ2-6|.
CASSGTSSGANVLTF
TGTGCCAGCAGCGGGACTTCTTCTGGGGCCAACGTCCTGACTTTC
>TRBD1|TRBV7-6|TRBJ2-7|.
CASSLSTRTGHEQYF
TGTGCCAGCAGCCTGTCTACGAGGACAGGACACGAGCAGTACTTC
>.|TRBV12-3/TRBV12-4|TRBJ1-5|.
CASTLGGTNQPQHF
TGTGCCAGCACCCTAGGGGGTACCAATCAGCCCCAGCATTTT
>TRBD1|TRBV15|TRBJ2-1|.
CATSEQGEVNEQFF
TGTGCCACCAGCGAACAGGGGGAAGTTAATGAGCAGTTCTTC
>.|TRBV10-3|TRBJ2-1|.
CAANRDNSYNEQFF
TGTGCCGCGAACCGGGACAACTCCTACAATGAGCAGTTCTTC
>.|TRBV15|TRBJ2-1|.
CATSRDYLGVDEQFF
TGTGCCACCAGCAGAGATTATCTCGGTGTAGATGAGCAGTTCTTC
>TRBD2|TRBV7-2|TRBJ2-4|.
CASARGAQNIQYF
TGTGCCTCGGCGCGGGGGGCCCAAAACATTCAGTACTTC
>.|TRBV19|TRBJ1-5|.
CASSLLTGTGNQPQHF
TGTGCCAGTAGTTTATTGACGGGTACCGGCAATCAGCCCCAGCATTTT
>TRBD2|TRBV10-3|TRBJ2-1|.
CAISHGTRGFDEQFF
TGTGCCATCAGCCACGGGACTAGAGGTTTTGATGAGCAGTTCTTC